Each of the 2 T cell receptor beta chains below was sequenced from the same sample in a study of T-cell reconstitution after alpha-beta-depleted transplantation in children. As it was prepared, the TCRbeta library received unique molecular identifiers. In TCRdb, the PCR reads were re-called with MiXCR into one record per CDR3 protein. The sample carries approximately 130,000 distinct CDR3 sequences, 9.7% recorded once. The sequencing used PBMCs, mostly from graft donor cells, collected 180 days after TCRalphabeta/CD19-depleted stem cell transplant. The receptors here all came from a girl under three years old who had a stem cell transplant for combined immunodeficiency, so the T cells may come from the graft donor.

This clonotype was detected many times. The gene calls are TRBV5-8 and TRBJ2-3; TRBD1 agrees at 7 bases. Germline lookup yields CDR1 SGHTS and CDR2 YDEGEE. This CDR3 has 11 amino acids. V gave up 2 bases and J gave up 15 bases; unmatched junction bases: 6. CDR3 bases: TGTGCCAGCAGCTTCGGGGACAGACAATATTTT. Translated, it gives CASSFGDRQYF.

The J gene is TRBJ1-3, the V gene TRBV4-1, with D tentatively TRBD1 (6 bases). CDR3 size: 15 residues. CDR1 is MGHRA and CDR2 is YSYEKL in the germline V gene. The V end lost 1 base, the J end lost 3 bases, and 10 bases lay between the germline ends. The CDR3 here is CASSQGGGYGNTIYF. The CDR3 bases are TGCGCCAGCAGCCAAGGAGGGGGGTATGGAAACACCATATATTTT.